Shown below are 25 T cell receptor beta chains from a single sample sequenced in a study of cytomegalovirus exposure and HLA in healthy donors. Here immunoSEQ multiplex PCR was the method, and the copy in TCRdb shows in-frame clones only, minus some. This sample has 250,000 to 400,000 clones, with approximately 88% found just once. Sequenced sample: PBMCs. Every receptor here comes from a man aged 25 to 40 in good health and CMV-seronegative.

V and J are TRBV15 and TRBJ1-5; TRBD1 matches at 7 bases. The CDR3 totals 15 residues. V shed 1 base and J 3 bases; nucleotides not matched to a gene: 3. Germline CDR1 reads LNHNV; CDR2 reads YYDKDF (reference sequence). Here the CDR3 DNA reads TGTGCCACCAGCAGAGGTGGGACAGTCAATCAGCCCCAGCATTTT. This gives the protein CATSRGGTVNQPQHF.

The chain carries TRBV11-2 and TRBJ2-1, with 7 bases lining up with TRBD1. Unmatched junction bases numbered 3, after V lost 5 bases and J lost 8 bases. Germline V gene sequence: CDR1 SGHAT, CDR2 FQNNGV. The CDR3 contains 12 residues. The CDR3 loop is CASSLGQDEQFF. In DNA form, the CDR3 reads TGTGCCAGCAGCCTCGGACAGGATGAGCAGTTCTTC.

The J gene is TRBJ1-4, the V gene TRBV6-6, with D hard to call. Germline V CDR1 and CDR2: MNHNY, SVGAGI (reference sequence). This CDR3 is built from 15 residues. V lost 8 bases to trimming and J lost 2 bases, with 15 bases between them. CDR3 sequence (DNA): TGTGCCAGCCTTCCCCACCGGAGTACTAATGAAAAACTGTTTTTT. It is translated as CASLPHRSTNEKLFF.

The chain combines TRBV29-1 with TRBJ2-5, with 11 bases aligning to TRBD2. Looked up from germline, CDR1 is SQVTM and CDR2 is ANQGSEA. Trimming cost V 6 bases and J 0 bases; bases outside gene matches: 6. The CDR3 length is 15 residues. CDR3 loop: CSVRLAGTYQETQYF. DNA for the CDR3: TGCAGCGTGAGACTAGCGGGGACGTACCAAGAGACCCAGTACTTC.

The chain carries TRBV10-1 and TRBJ1-2; the D gene is possibly TRBD1 (5 bases). Trimming left V 0 bases short and J 7 bases short, with 15 bases between. Per germline, CDR1 WNHNN and CDR2 SYGVQD (reference sequence). This CDR3 comprises 15 residues. This chain's CDR3 is CASSESVSPGAGYTF. The CDR3 region has the DNA TGCGCCAGCAGTGAGTCTGTATCCCCTGGGGCTGGCTACACCTTC.

The chain recombines TRBV6-5 with TRBJ1-6; tentative D call: TRBD1 (5 bases). Germline CDR1 reads MNHEY; CDR2 reads SVGAGI. This CDR3 is 14 amino acids long. V dropped 2 bases and J dropped 10 bases, with 12 bases sitting between them. The CDR3, as DNA: TGTGCCAGCAGTTACCATCGGGGGGGGTCACCCCTCCACTTT. Its translation: CASSYHRGGSPLHF.

This chain connects TRBV7-9 to TRBJ1-3; D is ambiguous. Germline CDR1 reads SEHNR; CDR2 reads FQNEAQ (reference sequence). V was clipped by 0 bases and J by 0 bases, with 9 bases between them. The CDR3 consists of 16 residues. The DNA of the CDR3 is TGTGCCAGCAGCTTAGCGCGGCGAGGCTCTGGAAACACCATATATTTT. This codes for CASSLARRGSGNTIYF.

A single count supports this clone. The V gene is TRBV6-5, the J gene TRBJ2-3, with D tentatively TRBD1 (6 bases). The germline V and J ends were trimmed by 2 bases and 6 bases, with 12 bases remaining between them. The CDR3 sequence is 14 residues long. The germline V gene encodes CDR1 MNHEY and CDR2 SVGAGI. The CDR3 nucleotides are TGTGCCAGCAGTTACGGGGCAGGGGTTGATACGCAGTATTTT. Translating gives CASSYGAGVDTQYF.

The chain uses TRBV11-2 and TRBJ2-7; D may be TRBD1 (5 bases). This CDR3 region has 14 residues. The ends were cut back, 1 base at V and 5 bases at J, with 12 bases in the middle. Germline V gives CDR1 SGHAT, CDR2 FQNNGV. The chain's CDR3 is CASSLVGQGNEQYF. CDR3 bases: TGTGCCAGCAGCTTAGTCGGGCAGGGAAACGAGCAGTACTTC.

The rearrangement links TRBV5-1 to TRBJ2-3; no definite D call. V lost 0 bases and J lost 3, with 11 bases in between. This CDR3 is built from 15 residues. CDR1 SGHRS and CDR2 YFSETQ come from the germline V gene. The chain's CDR3 is CASSLAPQVTDTQYF. The CDR3, as DNA: TGCGCCAGCAGCTTGGCCCCCCAGGTAACAGATACGCAGTATTTT.

This clone was detected only a few times. CDR3 region: CASSQIYGYTF. The DNA of the CDR3 is TGTGCCAGCAGCCAAATTTATGGCTACACCTTC. The gene calls are TRBV11-2 and TRBJ1-2; D gene uncertain. CDR3 size: 11 residues. The V end lost 5 bases, the J end lost 5 bases, and 6 bases lay between the germline ends. Germline-derived CDR1 and CDR2 are SGHAT and FQNNGV.

The genes are TRBV7-9 and TRBJ1-2; no firm D call. Trimming removed 5 bases at V and 3 bases at J, with 10 bases between. Germline V CDR1 and CDR2: SEHNR, FQNEAQ (reference sequence). CDR3 size: 13 residues. The CDR3 coding sequence is TGTGCCAGCAGCGCTCACACCGACTATGGCTACACCTTC. Protein: CASSAHTDYGYTF.

The J gene is TRBJ1-2, the V gene TRBV27; 10 nucleotides line up with TRBD1. Trimming removed 5 bases from V and 4 bases from J; junction bases left unmatched: 13. Germline V gene sequence: CDR1 MNHEY, CDR2 SMNVEV (reference sequence). CDR3 length: 17 residues. The CDR3 region has the DNA TGTGCCAGCAGTCCACTCGCGGGGACAGGGGTAGGCTATGGCTACACCTTC. Protein sequence: CASSPLAGTGVGYGYTF.

The gene calls are TRBV5-4 and TRBJ2-3; TRBD2 aligns across 11 bases. The CDR3 contains 16 residues. J gave up 6 bases and V 3 bases, and 9 bases lay outside the gene matches. Germline CDR1 reads SGHNT; CDR2 reads YYREEE (reference sequence). Here the CDR3 DNA reads TGTGCCAGCAGCTCTTTAGCGGGGGGGCTGGCGGATACGCAGTATTTT. This translates into CASSSLAGGLADTQYF.

The chain is built from TRBV5-1 and TRBJ2-2, with 7 bases aligning to TRBD1. The J segment lost 6 bases and the V segment lost 0 bases, leaving 5 bases of the junction unmatched. CDR1 SGHRS and CDR2 YFSETQ come from the germline V gene. The CDR3 consists of 15 residues. CDR3 protein: CASSLGTGSSGELFF. The CDR3 nucleotides are TGCGCCAGCAGCTTGGGGACAGGATCATCCGGGGAGCTGTTTTTT.

This chain connects TRBV7-2 to TRBJ2-5; the D gene could be TRBD1 or TRBD2 (6 bases each). CDR1 SGHTA and CDR2 FQGNSA come from the germline V gene. Trimming took off 5 bases at V and 1 base at J, with 11 bases between the two ends. The CDR3 sequence is 14 residues long. The chain's CDR3 is CASSLGGPQETQYF. The CDR3 nucleotides read TGTGCCAGCAGCCTAGGGGGGCCCCAAGAGACCCAGTACTTC.

The gene calls are TRBV7-2 and TRBJ1-1; TRBD1 might be the D (5 bases). The CDR3 length is 15 residues. Germline V gives CDR1 SGHTA, CDR2 FQGNSA. V was shortened by 1 base and J by 1 base, with 10 bases between the two germline ends. The CDR3 sequence is CASSLVAGQNTEAFF. The DNA of the CDR3 is TGTGCCAGCAGCTTAGTGGCTGGACAGAACACTGAAGCTTTCTTT.

The chain couples TRBV11-2 to TRBJ1-6, with D hard to call. V was pared by 2 bases and J by 1 base, with 6 bases between. This CDR3 comprises 15 residues. The germline V gene has CDR1 SGHAT and CDR2 FQNNGV. DNA for the CDR3: TGTGCCAGCAGCTTACCGGGTTCCTATAATTCACCCCTCCACTTT. Translation gives CASSLPGSYNSPLHF.

The chain has TRBV2 and TRBJ1-1; D uncertain. The V and J ends lost 6 bases and 14 bases respectively, with 16 bases between them. CDR3 size: 11 residues. CDR1 is SNHLY, CDR2 FYNNEI, per germline. The CDR3 bases are TGTGCCAGCAGCGATCCTTTTACTAAATTCTTT. It yields the protein CASSDPFTKFF.

The rearrangement uses TRBV10-3 and TRBJ2-7; TRBD2 matches 9 bases. V lost 0 bases and J lost 5; bases outside the gene matches: 5. Germline V gene data show CDR1 as ENHRY and CDR2 as SYGVKD. The CDR3 is 15 residues long. This CDR3 is CAISESPSGDDEQYF. CDR3 bases: TGTGCCATCAGTGAGTCCCCTAGCGGGGACGACGAGCAGTACTTC.

This chain uses TRBV29-1 with TRBJ2-7, with D possibly matching TRBD1 (6 bases). Between the trimmed V and J ends, which lost 4 bases and 0 bases, there was a span of 10 bases. The V gene's germline CDR1 is SQVTM and CDR2 ANQGSEA. The CDR3 covers 13 residues. CDR3 in amino acids: CSVALDSSYEQYF. The CDR3 DNA follows: TGCAGCGTTGCCCTGGACAGCTCCTACGAGCAGTACTTC.

The chain links TRBV7-8 to TRBJ1-2, with TRBD1 matching over 7 bases. Germline V gene sequence: CDR1 SGHVS, CDR2 FQNEAQ. With V trimmed by 4 bases and J by 0 bases, 5 bases remained unmatched. The CDR3 contains 15 residues. Here the CDR3 DNA reads TGTGCCAGCAGCTCAAGACAGGGAGCTAACTATGGCTACACCTTC. Its protein is CASSSRQGANYGYTF.

The chain combines TRBV5-6 with TRBJ2-7, with 10 nucleotides matching TRBD2. V shed 3 bases and J 9 bases; nucleotides not matched to a gene: 9. Germline CDR1 reads SGHDT; CDR2 reads YYEEEE. The CDR3 consists of 14 residues. CDR3 in DNA: TGTGCCAGCAGCTCACTAGCGGGGCCCCAGGGGCAGTACTTC. Protein sequence: CASSSLAGPQGQYF. Looking up the rest from reference TRBV5-6 and TRBJ2-7 gives the full variable domain: DAGVTQSPTHLIKTRGQQVTLRCSPKSGHDTVSWYQQALGQGPQFIFQYYEEEERQRGNFPDRFSGHQFPNYSSELNVNALLLGDSALYLCASSSLAGPQGQYFGPGTRLTVT.

J is TRBJ2-1 and V is TRBV10-2; perhaps TRBD1 as D (6 bases). The CDR3 is made up of 15 amino acids. V was pared by 6 bases and J by 0 bases, with 12 bases between. The germline V gene has CDR1 WSHSY and CDR2 SAAADI. CDR3 DNA sequence: TGCGCCAGCAGCGACAGGCCGTTCTCCTACAATGAGCAGTTCTTC. Protein: CASSDRPFSYNEQFF.

The chain has TRBV13 and TRBJ2-3, with a weak D call TRBD2 (6 bases). Germline V CDR1 and CDR2: PRHDT, FYEKMQ (reference sequence). Trimming pared 4 bases from V and 9 bases from J, leaving 11 bases between. The CDR3 consists of 12 residues. This chain's CDR3 is CASSSGLSTQYF. DNA for the CDR3: TGTGCCAGCAGCTCGGGACTTTCAACGCAGTATTTT.